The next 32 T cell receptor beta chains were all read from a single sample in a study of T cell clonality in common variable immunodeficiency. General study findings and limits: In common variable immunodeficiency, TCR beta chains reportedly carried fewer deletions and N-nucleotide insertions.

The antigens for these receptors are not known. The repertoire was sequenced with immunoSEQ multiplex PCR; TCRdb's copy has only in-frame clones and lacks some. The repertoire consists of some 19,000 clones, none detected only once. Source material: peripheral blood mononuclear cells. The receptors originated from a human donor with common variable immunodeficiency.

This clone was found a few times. The CDR3 spells CAWSPGTVEQYF. CDR3 bases read: TGTGCCTGGAGTCCCGGGACAGTCGAG. The J gene is TRBJ2-7, the V gene TRBV30; 7 positions agree with TRBD1. The read is 3 residues too short to cover the CDR3 end, so that end is filled in from the germline J gene. The CDR3 consists of 12 residues. The germline gives CDR1 GTSNPN, CDR2 SVGIG (reference sequence). V was pared by 2 bases and J by 6 bases, with 4 bases of the junction left unmatched.

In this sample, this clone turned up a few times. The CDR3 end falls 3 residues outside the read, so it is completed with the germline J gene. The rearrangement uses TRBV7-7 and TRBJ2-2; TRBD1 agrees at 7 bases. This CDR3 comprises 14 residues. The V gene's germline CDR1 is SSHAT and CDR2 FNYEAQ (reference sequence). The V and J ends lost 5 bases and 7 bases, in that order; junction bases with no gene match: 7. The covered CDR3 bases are TGTGCCAGCAGCCACGGGACAGAACACGGGGAG. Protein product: CASSHGTEHGE. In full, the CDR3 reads CASSHGTEHGELFF.

The CDR3 reads CASSPQRQDNYGYTF. The sequenced part of the CDR3 DNA is TGTGCCAGCTCACCACAGCGACAGGATAACTATGGC. The rearrangement links TRBV18 to TRBJ1-2; the D gene is possibly TRBD1 (6 bases). With the read ending 3 residues before the CDR3 end, the germline J gene is used to fill in that end. The V gene's germline CDR1 is KGHSH and CDR2 LQKENI. The CDR3 sequence is 15 residues long. Trimming removed 1 base at V and 1 base at J, with 10 bases between.

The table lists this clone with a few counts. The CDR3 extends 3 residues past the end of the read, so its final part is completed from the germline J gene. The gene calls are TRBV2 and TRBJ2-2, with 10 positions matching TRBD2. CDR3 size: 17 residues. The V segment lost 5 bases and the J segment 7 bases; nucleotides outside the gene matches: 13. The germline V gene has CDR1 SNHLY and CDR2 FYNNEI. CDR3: CASSPTSGRALFGELFF. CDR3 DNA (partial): TGTGCCAGCAGTCCAACCAGCGGGAGGGCCTTGTTCGGGGAG.

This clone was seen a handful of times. Here the CDR3 reads CASSSGQGLKQPQHF. The sequenced CDR3 bases are TGTGCCAGCAGCTCTGGACAGGGGTTGAAGCAGCCC. The chain recombines TRBV7-9 with TRBJ1-5; TRBD1 matches at 9 bases. The read ends 3 residues early relative to the CDR3; the germline J gene fills the gap. The J segment lost 7 bases and the V segment lost 4 bases, leaving 8 bases of the junction unmatched. This CDR3 is 15 amino acids long. Germline V gives CDR1 SEHNR, CDR2 FQNEAQ (reference sequence).

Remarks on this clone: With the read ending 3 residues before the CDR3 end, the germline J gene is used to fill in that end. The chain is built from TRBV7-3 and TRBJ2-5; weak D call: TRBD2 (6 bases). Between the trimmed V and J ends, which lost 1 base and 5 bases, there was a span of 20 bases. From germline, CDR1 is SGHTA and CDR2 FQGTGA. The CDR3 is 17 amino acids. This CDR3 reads CASSLRGTSSHRETQYF. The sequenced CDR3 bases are TGTGCCAGCAGCTTAAGGGGTACTAGCAGCCATCGGGAGACC.

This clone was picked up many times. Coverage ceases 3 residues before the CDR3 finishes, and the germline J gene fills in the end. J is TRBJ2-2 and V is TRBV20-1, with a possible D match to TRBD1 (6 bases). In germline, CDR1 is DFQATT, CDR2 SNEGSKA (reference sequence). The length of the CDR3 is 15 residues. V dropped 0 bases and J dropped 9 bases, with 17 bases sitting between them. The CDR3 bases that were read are TGCAGTGCTAGAGAATCCAGAAACAGGGTCCGGGAG. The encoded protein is CSARESRNRVRE. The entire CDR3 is CSARESRNRVRELFF.

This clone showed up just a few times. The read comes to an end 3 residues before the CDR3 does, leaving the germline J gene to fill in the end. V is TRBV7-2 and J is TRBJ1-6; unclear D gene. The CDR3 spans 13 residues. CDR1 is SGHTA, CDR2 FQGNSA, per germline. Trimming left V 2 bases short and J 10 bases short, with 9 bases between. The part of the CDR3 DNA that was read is TGTGCCAGCAGCTTAAGCGGTGGCTCACCC. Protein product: CASSLSGGSP. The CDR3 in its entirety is CASSLSGGSPLHF.

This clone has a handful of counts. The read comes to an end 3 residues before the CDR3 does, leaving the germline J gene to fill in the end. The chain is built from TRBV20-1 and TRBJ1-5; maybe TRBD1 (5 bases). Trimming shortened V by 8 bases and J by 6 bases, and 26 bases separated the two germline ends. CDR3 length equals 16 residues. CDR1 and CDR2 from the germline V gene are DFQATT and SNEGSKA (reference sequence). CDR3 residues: CSIPGRHFTGGQPQHF. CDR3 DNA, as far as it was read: TGCAGTATACCGGGACGACATTTCACGGGGGGTCAGCCC.

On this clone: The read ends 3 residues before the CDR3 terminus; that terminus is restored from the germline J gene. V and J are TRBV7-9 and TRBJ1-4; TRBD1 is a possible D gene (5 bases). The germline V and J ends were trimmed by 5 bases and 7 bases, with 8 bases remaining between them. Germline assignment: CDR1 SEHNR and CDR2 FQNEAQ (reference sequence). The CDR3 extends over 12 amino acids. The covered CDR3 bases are TGTGCCAGCAGCCGGGGGGGTGAAAAA. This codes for CASSRGGEK. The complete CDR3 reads CASSRGGEKLFF.

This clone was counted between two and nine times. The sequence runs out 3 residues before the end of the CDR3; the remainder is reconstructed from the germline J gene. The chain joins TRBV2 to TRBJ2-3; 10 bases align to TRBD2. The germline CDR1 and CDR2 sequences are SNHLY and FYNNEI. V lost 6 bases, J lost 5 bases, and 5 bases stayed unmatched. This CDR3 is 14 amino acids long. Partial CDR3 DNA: TGTGCCAGCAGGGGAGGGACTAGCGTAGATACG. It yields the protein CASRGGTSVDT. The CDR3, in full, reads CASRGGTSVDTQYF.

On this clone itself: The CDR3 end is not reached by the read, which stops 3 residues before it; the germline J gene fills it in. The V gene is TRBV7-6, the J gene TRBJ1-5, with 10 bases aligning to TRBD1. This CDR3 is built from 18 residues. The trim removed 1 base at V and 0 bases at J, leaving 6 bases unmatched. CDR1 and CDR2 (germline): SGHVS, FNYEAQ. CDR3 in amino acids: CASSLGTGGPDSNQPQHF. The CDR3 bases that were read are TGTGCCAGCAGCTTAGGGACAGGGGGGCCAGATAGCAATCAGCCC.

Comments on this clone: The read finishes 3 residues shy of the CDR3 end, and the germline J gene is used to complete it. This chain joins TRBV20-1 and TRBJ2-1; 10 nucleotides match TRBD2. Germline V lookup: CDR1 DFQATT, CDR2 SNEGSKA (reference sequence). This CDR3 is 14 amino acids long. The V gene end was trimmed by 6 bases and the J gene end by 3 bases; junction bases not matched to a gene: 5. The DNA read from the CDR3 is TGCAGTGCAATAGCGGGAGGTCTCTACAATGAG. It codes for CSAIAGGLYNE. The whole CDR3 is CSAIAGGLYNEQFF.

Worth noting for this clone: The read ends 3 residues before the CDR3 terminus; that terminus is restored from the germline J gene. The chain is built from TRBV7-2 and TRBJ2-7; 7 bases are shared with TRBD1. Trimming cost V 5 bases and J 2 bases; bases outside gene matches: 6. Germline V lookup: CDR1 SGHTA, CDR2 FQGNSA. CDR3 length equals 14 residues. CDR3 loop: CASSLRDRPYEQYF. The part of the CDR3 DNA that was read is TGTGCCAGCAGCCTCCGGGACAGACCCTACGAG.

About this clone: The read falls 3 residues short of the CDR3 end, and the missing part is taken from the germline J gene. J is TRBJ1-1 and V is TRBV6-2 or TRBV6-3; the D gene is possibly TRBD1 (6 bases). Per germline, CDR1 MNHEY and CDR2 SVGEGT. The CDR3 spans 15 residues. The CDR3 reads CASRIRSQGGVEAFF. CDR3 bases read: TGTGCCAGCAGAATACGATCCCAAGGGGGAGTAGAA.

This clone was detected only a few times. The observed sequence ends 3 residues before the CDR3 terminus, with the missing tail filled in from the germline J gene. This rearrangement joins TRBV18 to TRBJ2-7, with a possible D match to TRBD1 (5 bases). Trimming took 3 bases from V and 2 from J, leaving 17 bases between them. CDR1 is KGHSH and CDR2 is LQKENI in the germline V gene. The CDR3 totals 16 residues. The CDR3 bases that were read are TGTGCCAGCTCACCCTTAGACAGATCCGACCCCTACGAG. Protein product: CASSPLDRSDPYE. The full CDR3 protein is CASSPLDRSDPYEQYF.

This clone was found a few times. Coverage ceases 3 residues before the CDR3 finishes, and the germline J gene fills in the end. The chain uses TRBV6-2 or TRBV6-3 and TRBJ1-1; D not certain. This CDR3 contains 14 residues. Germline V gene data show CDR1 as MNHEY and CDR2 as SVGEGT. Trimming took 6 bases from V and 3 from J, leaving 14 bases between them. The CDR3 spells CASRLTAGYTEAFF. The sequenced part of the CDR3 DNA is TGTGCCAGCAGACTTACTGCGGGATACACTGAA.

Partial CDR3 DNA: TGTGCCAGTAGTATAGGTTACGGACAGGGGGCGTTCGAG. Translation: CASSIGYGQGAFE. The CDR3, in full, reads CASSIGYGQGAFEQYF. V usage is TRBV19 and J usage is TRBJ2-7, with 11 positions matching TRBD1. The read comes to an end 3 residues before the CDR3 does, leaving the germline J gene to fill in the end. Germline V gene data show CDR1 as LNHDA and CDR2 as SQIVND (reference sequence). V dropped 1 base and J dropped 6; count of bases not matched to a gene: 8. The CDR3 has 16 residues.

Here the CDR3 reads CASSISLNQPQHF. Incomplete CDR3 DNA: TGTGCCAGTAGTATCTCCTTGAATCAGCCC. The chain employs TRBV19 and TRBJ1-5; D not resolved. The missing CDR3 end, 3 residues past where the read stops, is filled in from the germline J gene. The germline gives CDR1 LNHDA, CDR2 SQIVND (reference sequence). Deletions cut 3 bases from V and 4 bases from J, with 7 bases between. The CDR3 has 13 amino acids.

The CDR3 loop reads CASSARQSSYNEQFF. The CDR3 bases that were read are TGTGCCAGCAGTGCCAGACAGAGCTCCTACAATGAG. The chain combines TRBV6-1 with TRBJ2-1, with D maybe TRBD1 (5 bases). From the germline J gene comes the end of the CDR3, since the read stops 3 residues before it. This CDR3 is 15 amino acids long. Germline assignment: CDR1 MNHNS and CDR2 SASEGT. The ends were cut back, 4 bases at V and 0 bases at J, with 10 bases in the middle.

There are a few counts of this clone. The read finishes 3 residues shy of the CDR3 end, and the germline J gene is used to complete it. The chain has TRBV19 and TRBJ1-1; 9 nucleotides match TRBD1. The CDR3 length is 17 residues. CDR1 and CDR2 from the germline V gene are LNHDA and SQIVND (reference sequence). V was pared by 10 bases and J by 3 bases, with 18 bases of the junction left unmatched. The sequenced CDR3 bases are TGTGCCACCTCCCCGGGACAGGGTTTGGGATTGGACACTGAA. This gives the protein CATSPGQGLGLDTE. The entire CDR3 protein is CATSPGQGLGLDTEAFF.

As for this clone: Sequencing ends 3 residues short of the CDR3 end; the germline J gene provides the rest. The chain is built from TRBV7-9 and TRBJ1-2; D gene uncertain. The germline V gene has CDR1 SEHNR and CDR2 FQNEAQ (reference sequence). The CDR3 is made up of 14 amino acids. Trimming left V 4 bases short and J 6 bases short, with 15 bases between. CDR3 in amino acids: CASSSHGRVDGYTF. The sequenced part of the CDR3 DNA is TGTGCCAGCAGCTCTCACGGGCGGGTCGATGGC. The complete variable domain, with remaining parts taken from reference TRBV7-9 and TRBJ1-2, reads DTGVSQNPRHKITKRGQNVTFRCDPISEHNRLYWYRQTLGQGPEFLTYFQNEAQLEKSRLLSDRFSAERPKGSFSTLEIQRTEQGDSAMYLCASSSHGRVDGYTFGSGTRLTVV.

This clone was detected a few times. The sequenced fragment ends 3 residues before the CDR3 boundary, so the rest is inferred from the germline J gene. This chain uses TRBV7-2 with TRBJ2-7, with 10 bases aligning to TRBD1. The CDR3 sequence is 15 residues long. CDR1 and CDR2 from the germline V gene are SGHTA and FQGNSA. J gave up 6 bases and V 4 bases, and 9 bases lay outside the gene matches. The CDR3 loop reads CASSSKPGQGREQYF. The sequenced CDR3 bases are TGTGCCAGCAGCTCAAAACCGGGACAGGGGCGCGAG.

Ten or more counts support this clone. The DNA read from the CDR3 is TGTGCCAGCAGGCCCTGGGGCGACTATGGC. This translates into CASRPWGDYG. The full CDR3 sequence reads CASRPWGDYGYTF. The rearrangement uses TRBV3-1 (or the pseudogene TRBV3-2) and TRBJ1-2; perhaps TRBD1 as D (5 bases). The read falls 3 residues short of the CDR3 end, and the missing part is taken from the germline J gene. The V end lost 6 bases, the J end lost 3 bases, and 11 bases lay between the germline ends. The CDR3 loop spans 13 amino acids. Germline CDR1 reads LGHDT; CDR2 reads YNNKEL (reference sequence).

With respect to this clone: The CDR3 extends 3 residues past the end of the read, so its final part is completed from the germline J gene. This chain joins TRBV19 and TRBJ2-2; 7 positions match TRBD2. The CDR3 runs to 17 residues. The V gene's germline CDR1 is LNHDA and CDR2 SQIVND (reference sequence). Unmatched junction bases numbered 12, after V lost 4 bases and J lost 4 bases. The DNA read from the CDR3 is TGTGCCAGTAGTAGGCCACTTGGGGGGGACGGCACCGGGGAG. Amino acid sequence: CASSRPLGGDGTGE. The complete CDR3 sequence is CASSRPLGGDGTGELFF.

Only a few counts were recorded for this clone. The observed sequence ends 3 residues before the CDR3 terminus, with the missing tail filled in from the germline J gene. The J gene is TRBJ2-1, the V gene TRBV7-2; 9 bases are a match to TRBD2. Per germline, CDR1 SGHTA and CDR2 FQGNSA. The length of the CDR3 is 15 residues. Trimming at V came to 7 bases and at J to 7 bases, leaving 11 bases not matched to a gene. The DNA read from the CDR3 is TGTGCCAGCAAACTAGGACTAGCGTTCGAAAATGAG. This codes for CASKLGLAFENE. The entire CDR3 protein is CASKLGLAFENEQFF.

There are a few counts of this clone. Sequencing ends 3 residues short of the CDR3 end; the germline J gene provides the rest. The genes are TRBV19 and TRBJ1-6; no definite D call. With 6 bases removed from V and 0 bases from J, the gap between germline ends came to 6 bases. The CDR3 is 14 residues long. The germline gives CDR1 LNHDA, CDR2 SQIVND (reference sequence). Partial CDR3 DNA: TGTGCCAGTAGACAGAGCTCCTATAATTCACCC. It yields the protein CASRQSSYNSP. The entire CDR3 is CASRQSSYNSPLHF.

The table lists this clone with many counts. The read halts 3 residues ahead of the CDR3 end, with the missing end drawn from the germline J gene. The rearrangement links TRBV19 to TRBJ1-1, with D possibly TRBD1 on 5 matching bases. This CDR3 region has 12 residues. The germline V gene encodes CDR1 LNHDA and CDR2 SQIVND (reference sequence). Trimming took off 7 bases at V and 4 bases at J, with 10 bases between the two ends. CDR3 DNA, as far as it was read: TGTGCCAGTACGGAGGGGCTCACTGAA. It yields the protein CASTEGLTE. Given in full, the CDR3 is CASTEGLTEAFF.

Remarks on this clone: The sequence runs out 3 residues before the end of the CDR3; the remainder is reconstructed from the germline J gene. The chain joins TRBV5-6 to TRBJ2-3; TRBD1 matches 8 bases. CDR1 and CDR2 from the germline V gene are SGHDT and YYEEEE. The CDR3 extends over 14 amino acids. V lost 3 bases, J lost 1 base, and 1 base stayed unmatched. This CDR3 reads CASSWGQGTDTQYF. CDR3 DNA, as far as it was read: TGTGCCAGCAGCTGGGGACAGGGCACAGATACG.

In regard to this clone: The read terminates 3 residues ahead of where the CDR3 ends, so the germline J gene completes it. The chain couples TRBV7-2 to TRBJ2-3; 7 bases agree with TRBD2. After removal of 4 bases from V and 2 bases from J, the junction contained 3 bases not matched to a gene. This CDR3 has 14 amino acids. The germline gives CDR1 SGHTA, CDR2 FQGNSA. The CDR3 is CASSWDYFTDTQYF. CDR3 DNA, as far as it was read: TGTGCCAGCAGCTGGGACTACTTCACAGATACG.

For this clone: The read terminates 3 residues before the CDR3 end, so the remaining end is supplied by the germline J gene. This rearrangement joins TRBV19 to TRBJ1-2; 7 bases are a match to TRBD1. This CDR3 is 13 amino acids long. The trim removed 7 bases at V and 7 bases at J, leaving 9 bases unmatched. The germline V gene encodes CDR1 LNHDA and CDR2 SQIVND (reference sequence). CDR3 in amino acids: CASKPRGDSGYTF. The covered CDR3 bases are TGTGCCAGTAAACCCAGGGGGGATAGTGGC.

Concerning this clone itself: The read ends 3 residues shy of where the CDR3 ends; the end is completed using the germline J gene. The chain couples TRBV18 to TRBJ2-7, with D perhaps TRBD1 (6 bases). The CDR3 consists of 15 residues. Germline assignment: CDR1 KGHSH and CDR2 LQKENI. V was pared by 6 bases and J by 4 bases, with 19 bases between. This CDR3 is CASSPLPPGVYEQYF. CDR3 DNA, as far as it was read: TGTGCCAGCTCCCCCTTGCCCCCAGGGGTTTACGAG.